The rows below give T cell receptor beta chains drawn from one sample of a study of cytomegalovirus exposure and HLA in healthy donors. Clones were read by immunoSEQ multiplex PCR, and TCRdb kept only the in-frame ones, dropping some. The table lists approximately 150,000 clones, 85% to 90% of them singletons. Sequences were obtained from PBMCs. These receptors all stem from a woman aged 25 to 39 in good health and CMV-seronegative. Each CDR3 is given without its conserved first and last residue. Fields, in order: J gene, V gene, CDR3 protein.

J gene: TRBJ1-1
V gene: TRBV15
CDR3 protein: ATSRAEVLNTEAF

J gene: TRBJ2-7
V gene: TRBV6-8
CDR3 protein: ASRDRGFYEQY

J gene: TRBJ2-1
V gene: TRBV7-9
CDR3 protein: ASSRSSGGANNEQF

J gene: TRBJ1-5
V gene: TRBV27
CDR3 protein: ASSLTGDQPQH

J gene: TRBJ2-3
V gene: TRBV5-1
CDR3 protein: ASSLGWTSGGGTDTQY

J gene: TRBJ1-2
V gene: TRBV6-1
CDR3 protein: ASSMRTGSTYGYT

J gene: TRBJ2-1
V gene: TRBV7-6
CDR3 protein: ASSLAQFIYRRDEQF

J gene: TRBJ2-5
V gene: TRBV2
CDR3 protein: ASSEAKAGGIRETQY

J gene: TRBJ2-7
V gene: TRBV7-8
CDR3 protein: ASSARDTPYEQY

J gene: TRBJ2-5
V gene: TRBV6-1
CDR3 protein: ASSQGLVQETQY

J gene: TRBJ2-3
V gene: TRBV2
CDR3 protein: ASSFTSGGTDTQY

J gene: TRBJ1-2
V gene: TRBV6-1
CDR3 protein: ASSEDPTGTYGYT

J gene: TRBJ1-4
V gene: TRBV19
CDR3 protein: ASSPQTGRVELF

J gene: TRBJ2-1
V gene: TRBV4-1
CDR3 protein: ASSQERGPQDEQF

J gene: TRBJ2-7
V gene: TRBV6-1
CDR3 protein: ASSRQDRGINEQY

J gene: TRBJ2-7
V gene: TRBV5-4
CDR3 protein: ASSQGGTSGVYEQY

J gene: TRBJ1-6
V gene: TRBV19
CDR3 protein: ASSTGQGGNNSPLH

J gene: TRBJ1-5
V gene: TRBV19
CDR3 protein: ASRPQGNSNQPQH

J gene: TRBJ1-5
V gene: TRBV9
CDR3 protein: ANSRRGSFGGGYSNQPQH

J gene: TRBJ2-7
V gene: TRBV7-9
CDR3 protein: ASTPESSYEQY

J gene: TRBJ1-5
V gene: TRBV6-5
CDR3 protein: ASSRDRSNQPQH

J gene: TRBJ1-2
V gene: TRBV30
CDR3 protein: AWSRRDSHYGYT

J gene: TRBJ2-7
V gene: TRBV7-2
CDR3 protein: ASSFRTSSYEQY

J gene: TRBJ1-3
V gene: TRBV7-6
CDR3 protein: ASSPRGPDRGHGNTIY

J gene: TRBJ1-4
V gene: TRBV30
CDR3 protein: AWSAGTGGEKLF

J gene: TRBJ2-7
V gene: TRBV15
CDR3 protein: ATSRTTGYEQY

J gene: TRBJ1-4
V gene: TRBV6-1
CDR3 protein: ASSEETFPTVSSEKLF

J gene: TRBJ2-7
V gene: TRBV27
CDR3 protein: ASSLSTGKYEQY

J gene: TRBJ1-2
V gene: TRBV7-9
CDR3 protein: ASSRVGGQSKGYT

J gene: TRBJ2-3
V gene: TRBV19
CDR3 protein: ASSGLESDTQY

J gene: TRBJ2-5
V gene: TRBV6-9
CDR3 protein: ASSYRASGGVRETQY

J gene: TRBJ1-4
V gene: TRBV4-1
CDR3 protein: ASSPGQATNEKLF

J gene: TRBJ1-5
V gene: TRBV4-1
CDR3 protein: ASSQGGAGNQPQH

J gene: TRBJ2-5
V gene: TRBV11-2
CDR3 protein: ASSPNAQGRETQY

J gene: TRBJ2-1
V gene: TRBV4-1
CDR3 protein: ASSPGLAGNEQF

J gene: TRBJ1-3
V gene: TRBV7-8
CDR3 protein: ASSARVPSGNTIY

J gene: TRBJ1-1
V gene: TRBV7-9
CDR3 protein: ASSPDELTPRS

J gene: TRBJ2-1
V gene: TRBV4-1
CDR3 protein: ASSQEWGGSYNEQF

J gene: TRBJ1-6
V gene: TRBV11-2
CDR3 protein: ASSLDPRGNSPLH

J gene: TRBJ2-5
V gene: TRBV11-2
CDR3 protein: ASSFSQGIQETQY

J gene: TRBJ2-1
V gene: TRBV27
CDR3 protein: ASSRAGLAGRSSYNEQF

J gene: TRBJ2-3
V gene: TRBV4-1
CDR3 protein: ASSQDPPPFPTDTQY

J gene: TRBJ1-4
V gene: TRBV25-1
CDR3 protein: ASSNFEGGGHEKLF

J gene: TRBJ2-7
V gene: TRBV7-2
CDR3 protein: ASSRTREQY

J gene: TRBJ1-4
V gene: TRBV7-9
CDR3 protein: ASSAGPALNEKLF

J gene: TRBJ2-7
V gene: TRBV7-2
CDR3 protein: ASSLVRGASYEQY

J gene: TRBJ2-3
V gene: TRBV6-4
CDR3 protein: ASSESSGGSDTQY

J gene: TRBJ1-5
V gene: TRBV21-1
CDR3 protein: ASSKVEDYSNQPQH

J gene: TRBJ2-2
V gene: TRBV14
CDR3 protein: ASSLTSTGELF

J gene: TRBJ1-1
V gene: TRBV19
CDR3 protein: ASSLPGGAF

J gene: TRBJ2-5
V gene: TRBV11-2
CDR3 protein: ASSLGAVKETQY

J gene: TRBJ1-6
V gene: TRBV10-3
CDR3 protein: AISERDRGWSPLH

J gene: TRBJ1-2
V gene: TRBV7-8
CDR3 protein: PRTGTGVRRHLKRDGYT

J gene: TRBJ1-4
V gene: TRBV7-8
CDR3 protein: ASSPQGREKLF

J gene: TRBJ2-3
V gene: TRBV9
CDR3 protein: ASSVYSSTDTQY

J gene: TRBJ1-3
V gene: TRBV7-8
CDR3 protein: ASSLASSLNTIY

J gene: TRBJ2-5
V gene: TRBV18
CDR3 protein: ASSPGGPRQETQY

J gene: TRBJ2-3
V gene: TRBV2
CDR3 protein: ASKVETGVADTQY

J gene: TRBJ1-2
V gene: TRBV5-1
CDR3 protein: ASSFFNRGHYGYT